The next 21 T cell receptor beta chains were all read from a single sample in a study of T cell responses to AZD1222 COVID-19 vaccine. This table comes from immunoSEQ multiplex PCR, and its TCRdb copy is limited to in-frame clones, with some not included. The data contain 75,000 to 95,000 clones, roughly nine tenths of them singletons. The source was peripheral blood, collected on day 0 of AZD1222 vaccination. These receptors came from an adult in good health.

The chain links TRBV7-6 to TRBJ2-1; TRBD2 matches 9 bases. V lost 1 base and J lost 3; bases outside the gene matches: 7. The CDR3 spans 17 residues. Germline V gene data show CDR1 as SGHVS and CDR2 as FNYEAQ. This CDR3 is CASSLGSRTSDYNEQFF. The DNA of the CDR3 is TGTGCCAGCAGCTTAGGGAGCCGGACTAGCGACTACAATGAGCAGTTCTTC.

This clone has only a few counts. V and J are TRBV6-5 and TRBJ1-2, with D uncertain. The germline CDR1 and CDR2 sequences are MNHEY and SVGAGI. The CDR3 sequence is 13 residues long. Trimming shortened V by 9 bases and J by 0 bases, and 11 bases separated the two germline ends. The CDR3 coding sequence is TGTGCCAGTAGCATCGAACCTAACTATGGCTACACCTTC. Its protein is CASSIEPNYGYTF.

This clone appeared a single time. The chain recombines TRBV6-6 with TRBJ1-2, with a weak D call TRBD1 (6 bases). Trimming removed 5 bases from V and 9 bases from J, with 10 bases in between. CDR1 and CDR2 from the germline V gene are MNHNY and SVGAGI (reference sequence). The CDR3 length is 11 residues. The CDR3 loop reads CASSPTGRYTF. In DNA, the CDR3 is TGTGCCAGCAGTCCAACAGGGCGCTACACCTTC.

The rearrangement links TRBV30 to TRBJ2-1, with a weak D call TRBD2 (5 bases). The CDR3 is 15 amino acids. V was trimmed by 3 bases and J by 1 base, leaving 13 bases between them. The V gene's germline CDR1 is GTSNPN and CDR2 SVGIG (reference sequence). CDR3 residues: CAWSAGRTSYNEQFF. The CDR3 bases are TGTGCCTGGAGCGCCGGACGGACTTCCTACAATGAGCAGTTCTTC.

This clone occurred once. The V call is TRBV7-3, the J call TRBJ1-5, with 10 bases aligning to TRBD1. CDR1 is SGHTA, CDR2 FQGTGA, per germline. V was clipped by 5 bases and J by 9 bases; unmatched bases: 7. The CDR3 is 14 amino acids. The CDR3 DNA follows: TGTGCCAGCAGCCTGACAGGGGGCACTGGGCCCCAGCATTTT. This sequence encodes CASSLTGGTGPQHF. The full variable domain, rest sourced from reference TRBV7-3 and TRBJ1-5, is GAGVSQTPSNKVTEKGKYVELRCDPISGHTALYWYRQSLGQGPEFLIYFQGTGAADDSGLPNDRFFAVRPEGSVSTLKIQRTERGDSAVYLCASSLTGGTGPQHFGDGTRLSIL.

This chain joins TRBV19 and TRBJ1-2; 7 nucleotides agree with TRBD1. The CDR3 covers 13 residues. The junction had 5 bases not matched to a gene; V was cut back by 6 bases and J by 4 bases. Germline-derived CDR1 and CDR2 are LNHDA and SQIVND (reference sequence). CDR3 sequence: CASRFDRVYGYTF. CDR3 bases: TGTGCCAGTAGGTTCGACAGGGTCTATGGCTACACCTTC. The whole variable domain, remainder taken from reference TRBV19 and TRBJ1-2, is DGGITQSPKYLFRKEGQNVTLSCEQNLNHDAMYWYRQDPGQGLRLIYYSQIVNDFQKGDIAEGYSVSREKKESFPLTVTSAQKNPTAFYLCASRFDRVYGYTFGSGTRLTVV.

The V and J genes are TRBV5-5 and TRBJ1-1; weak D call: TRBD1 (5 bases). Germline CDR1 reads SGHKS; CDR2 reads YYEKEE (reference sequence). V lost 5 bases, J lost 6 bases, and 11 bases lay in between. The CDR3 sequence is 12 residues long. This chain's CDR3 is CASSPGLPEAFF. The CDR3 DNA reads as TGTGCCAGCAGTCCAGGGCTCCCTGAAGCTTTCTTT.

V gene TRBV7-9 combines with J gene TRBJ1-1; D remains ambiguous. CDR1 and CDR2 from the germline V gene are SEHNR and FQNEAQ (reference sequence). The CDR3 sequence is 17 residues long. The V end lost 5 bases, the J end lost 3 bases, and 22 bases lay between the germline ends. This CDR3 is CASSAYGTFSGDTEAFF. In DNA, the CDR3 is TGTGCCAGCAGCGCATACGGAACGTTTAGTGGCGACACTGAAGCTTTCTTT.

The rearrangement uses TRBV6-1 and TRBJ2-5; D unclear. This CDR3 region has 14 residues. V lost 3 bases and J lost 4, with 12 bases in between. In germline, CDR1 is MNHNS, CDR2 SASEGT. CDR3 in amino acids: CASSDGGWGETQYF. The CDR3 DNA sequence: TGTGCCAGCAGTGATGGCGGTTGGGGAGAGACCCAGTACTTC.

The chain employs TRBV7-2 and TRBJ1-1; the D gene is possibly TRBD1 (5 bases). The CDR3 totals 15 residues. The V end was cut by 1 base, the J end by 3 bases, with 12 bases between. Germline CDR1 is SGHTA and CDR2 is FQGNSA. CDR3 region: CASSLDQGSYTEAFF. Written as DNA, the CDR3 is TGTGCCAGCAGCTTAGATCAGGGTAGTTACACTGAAGCTTTCTTT.

J is TRBJ2-4 and V is TRBV11-3; the D gene could be TRBD1 or TRBD2 (5 bases each). The germline gives CDR1 SGHNT, CDR2 YENEEA. Trimming pared 5 bases from V and 0 bases from J, leaving 26 bases between. This CDR3 has 20 residues. CDR3 DNA: TGTGCCAGCAGCCTAAGAATTGGGGGTCTGAAATATCTAGCCAAAAACATTCAGTACTTC. It specifies CASSLRIGGLKYLAKNIQYF.

The rearrangement uses TRBV27 and TRBJ2-7; TRBD2 aligns across 9 bases. This CDR3 has 15 amino acids. The V gene end was trimmed by 3 bases and the J gene end by 2 bases; junction bases not matched to a gene: 5. Per germline, CDR1 MNHEY and CDR2 SMNVEV (reference sequence). The CDR3 region is CASSFVAGGPYEQYF. The CDR3 DNA sequence: TGTGCCAGCAGTTTTGTGGCGGGAGGGCCCTACGAGCAGTACTTC.

The rearrangement uses TRBV11-3 and TRBJ1-5; D not certain. The CDR3 length is 14 residues. CDR1 and CDR2 (germline): SGHNT, YENEEA. The V and J ends lost 7 bases and 2 bases respectively, with 12 bases between them. CDR3 sequence reads: CASTHYWGNQPQHF. CDR3 sequence (DNA): TGTGCCAGCACCCATTACTGGGGCAATCAGCCCCAGCATTTT.

The gene calls are TRBV7-9 and TRBJ2-5; D ambiguous. V gave up 5 bases and J gave up 4 bases, with 8 bases separating them. Germline CDR1 reads SEHNR; CDR2 reads FQNEAQ (reference sequence). CDR3 length equals 12 residues. CDR3 coding DNA: TGTGCCAGCAGCAGAGATTCAGAGACCCAGTACTTC. This codes for CASSRDSETQYF.

The chain recombines TRBV5-1 with TRBJ1-1, with D hard to call. There are 13 residues in the CDR3. Trimming removed 2 bases from V and 3 bases from J, with 8 bases in between. The germline CDR1 and CDR2 sequences are SGHRS and YFSETQ. The CDR3 is CASSLSVDTEAFF. The CDR3 nucleotides read TGCGCCAGCAGCTTAAGTGTGGACACTGAAGCTTTCTTT. Based on the CDR3 plus reference TRBV5-1 and TRBJ1-1, the full variable domain is KAGVTQTPRYLIKTRGQQVTLSCSPISGHRSVSWYQQTPGQGLQFLFEYFSETQRNKGNFPGRFSGRQFSNSRSEMNVSTLELGDSALYLCASSLSVDTEAFFGQGTRLTVV.

The gene calls are TRBV6-6 and TRBJ1-1; 8 nucleotides align to TRBD1. V lost 6 bases and J lost 2; bases outside the gene matches: 8. The V gene's germline CDR1 is MNHNY and CDR2 SVGAGI (reference sequence). The CDR3 contains 15 residues. The CDR3 reads CASSSDRAGNTEAFF. CDR3 nucleotide sequence: TGTGCCAGCAGCTCGGACAGGGCCGGCAACACTGAAGCTTTCTTT.

This chain uses TRBV5-5 with TRBJ1-5; D unresolved. The CDR3 sequence is 13 residues long. V lost 0 bases, J lost 5 bases, and 6 bases lay in between. Germline-derived CDR1 and CDR2 are SGHKS and YYEKEE (reference sequence). CDR3 sequence reads: CASSLVLYQPQHF. DNA of the CDR3: TGTGCCAGCAGCTTGGTTCTGTATCAGCCCCAGCATTTT.

This chain links TRBV7-9 with TRBJ1-1, with D possibly being TRBD1 (5 bases). CDR1 and CDR2 from the germline V gene are SEHNR and FQNEAQ (reference sequence). The CDR3 extends over 14 amino acids. V was cut by 3 bases and J by 1 base, with 9 bases left in between. The CDR3 nucleotides read TGTGCCAGCAGCTTCGGGGGAGGGAACACTGAAGCTTTCTTT. It encodes CASSFGGGNTEAFF. Complete variable domain (other parts from reference TRBV7-9 and TRBJ1-1): DTGVSQNPRHKITKRGQNVTFRCDPISEHNRLYWYRQTLGQGPEFLTYFQNEAQLEKSRLLSDRFSAERPKGSFSTLEIQRTEQGDSAMYLCASSFGGGNTEAFFGQGTRLTVV.

This chain joins TRBV5-4 and TRBJ2-2; D possibly corresponds to TRBD1 (6 bases). Trimming removed 10 bases at V and 5 bases at J, with 15 bases between. The CDR3 consists of 13 residues. The germline gives CDR1 SGHNT, CDR2 YYREEE (reference sequence). In DNA form, the CDR3 reads TGTGCCGAGGACAGCCCTCTTACCGGGGAGCTGTTTTTT. It translates to CAEDSPLTGELFF. Together with reference TRBV5-4 and TRBJ2-2, the CDR3 gives the full variable domain: ETGVTQSPTHLIKTRGQQVTLRCSSQSGHNTVSWYQQALGQGPQFIFQYYREEENGRGNFPPRFSGLQFPNYSSELNVNALELDDSALYLCAEDSPLTGELFFGEGSRLTVL.

The chain combines TRBV5-1 with TRBJ2-5; D not resolved. This CDR3 has 14 amino acids. With 2 bases removed from V and 5 bases from J, the gap between germline ends came to 13 bases. Germline V gene lookup returns CDR1 SGHRS and CDR2 YFSETQ. The CDR3 nucleotides are TGCGCCAGCAGCTTTGAGGCGGTTCAGGAGACCCAGTACTTC. It specifies CASSFEAVQETQYF.

This chain uses TRBV24-1 with TRBJ1-4; D gene unclear. Trimming left V 5 bases short and J 8 bases short, with 14 bases between. Germline CDR1 reads KGHDR; CDR2 reads SFDVKD. This CDR3 has 14 residues. CDR3 coding DNA: TGTGCCACCAGTGGTTCCCAGGTCGGGGAAAAACTGTTTTTT. It specifies CATSGSQVGEKLFF.